In this sample, the clone carrying this TCR beta chain turned up once. Per the original data handling: Quantification of nucleated cells was approximated via reference gene primer amplification. Clones were sequenced by immunoSEQ multiplex PCR, and TCRdb holds only the in-frame ones, with some missing. The D gene and trimming were derived from the DNA, and the V and J assignments and clone size from that table. The sample contains 250,000 to 350,000 clones, 80% to 90% of which appear only once. The data belong to a study of blood T cell repertoires in COVID-19. On the study more broadly: Material from acute and convalescent COVID-19 was sourced from the United States, Italy and Spain. Sources were T cells, B-cell-depleted T cells, or PBMCs; the material itself was cDNA or gDNA.

The specimen sequenced was peripheral blood. This clonotype originated in a woman in her 30s with active or convalescent COVID-19.

The CDR3 nucleotides are TGTGCCAGTAGTATAGTTCCAGCGGGGGGGCAGGAGACCCAGTACTTC. It specifies CASSIVPAGGQETQYF. The chain couples TRBV19 to TRBJ2-5, with 10 bases aligning to TRBD2. J lost 5 bases, V lost 1 base, and 7 bases had no gene match. This CDR3 comprises 16 residues. Germline CDR1 LNHDA, CDR2 SQIVND (reference sequence).